This T cell receptor (beta chain) was documented in a study of blood T cell repertoires in COVID-19. Turning to the study itself: Nucleic acid was either cDNA or gDNA, and it came from T cells, B-cell-depleted T cells, or PBMCs.

Methods used by the authors: Estimation of nucleated cell counts was performed using reference gene primer amplification. Method: immunoSEQ multiplex PCR; TCRdb's copy keeps in-frame clones and lacks some. V and J calls and clone size are those listed in that table; D and trimming were worked out from the DNA. Seen here are about 210,000 clones, around four fifths observed once, and the top ten hold 2.5% to 3.5%. A note on this clone: The junction differs from germline at one of its ends, possibly a read error.

This CDR3 has 15 amino acids. The germline gives CDR1 SSHAT, CDR2 FNYEAQ (reference sequence). Sequencing used peripheral blood. This chain links TRBV7-7 with TRBJ2-1; D gene ambiguous. The clonotype was recovered from a man aged 45-65 years with active or convalescent COVID-19. This CDR3 reads CASSQSESSYNEQFF. As DNA, the CDR3 is TGTGCTAGCAGTCAGAGCGAGAGCTCCTACAATGAGCAGTTCTTC.